Listed here are 21 T cell receptor beta chains from one sample, sequenced in a study of naive and memory T cell subsets (dated by TCRdb to 2016 to 2017). The library came from UMI-ligation and nested PCR. The sample was run on an Illumina MiSeq. To cover both TRBC1 and TRBC2, the beta constant-region primer consisted of an equimolar mix of two oligonucleotides. Four rounds of PCR were used to amplify ligated cDNA, with nested alpha and beta constant-region primers being used together with the SP2 primer. TCRdb handled the public reads itself, with Q25 trimming in fastp and clone calling in MiXCR, and kept productive beta chains. Rows matching on CDR3 protein sequence are summarized as one entry with the most common DNA and genes. For this sample the table gives 98,000 or so distinct CDR3 sequences, of which more than 14% were detected only once. The top ten clonotypes cover around 2.7% of the sample.

General conclusions and limits of the study: Naive repertoires, especially CD8, contained a few larger clonotypes, possibly memory cells re-expressing CD45RA.

The antigens of these receptors remain unknown. The specimen was naive CD8+ T cells from blood. The cell subset or site label here, explained by the study, means: naive T cells, CD45RA high CD27+. The receptors come from a human donor in good health.

This clonotype has just a few counts. V gene TRBV13 combines with J gene TRBJ2-3; unclear D gene. The length of the CDR3 is 12 residues. The V gene's germline CDR1 is PRHDT and CDR2 FYEKMQ (reference sequence). The germline V and J ends were trimmed by 4 bases and 9 bases, with 11 bases remaining between them. The CDR3 region has the DNA TGTGCCAGCAGCTCAACGCTAGAGACGCAGTATTTT. Protein: CASSSTLETQYF.

This clonotype was seen many times. The genes are TRBV27 and TRBJ2-7; TRBD1 matches 10 bases. This CDR3 spans 15 amino acids. Germline lookup yields CDR1 MNHEY and CDR2 SMNVEV (reference sequence). Trimming cost V 4 bases and J 1 base; bases outside gene matches: 4. The CDR3 spells CASSWTGGLSYEQYF. The CDR3 DNA reads as TGTGCCAGCAGTTGGACAGGGGGTTTGTCCTACGAGCAGTACTTC.

This clonotype has just a few counts. The chain links TRBV10-2 to TRBJ2-2, with a possible D match to TRBD1 (5 bases). CDR1 is WSHSY and CDR2 is SAAADI in the germline V gene. The CDR3 is made up of 14 amino acids. Trimming shortened V by 2 bases and J by 5 bases, and 9 bases separated the two germline ends. The CDR3 region has the DNA TGCGCCAGCAGTGAGGGACACCCAACCGGGGAGCTGTTTTTT. Translated, it gives CASSEGHPTGELFF.

This clonotype was picked up many times. The chain links TRBV4-3 to TRBJ2-7; D tentatively reads TRBD1 or TRBD2 (5 bases each). V was cut by 4 bases and J by 1 base, with 11 bases left in between. The CDR3 is made up of 14 amino acids. Germline V gives CDR1 LGHNA, CDR2 YSLEER. Here the CDR3 DNA reads TGCGCCAGCAGCCGAGGGGACGGGTCCTACGAGCAGTACTTC. It yields the protein CASSRGDGSYEQYF.

The table lists this clonotype with a few counts. This chain joins TRBV21-1 and TRBJ2-5. TRBV21-1 is a documented pseudogene. The CDR3 consists of 15 residues. The CDR3 loop is CASSKVRQAVETQYF. CDR3 nucleotide sequence: TGTGCCAGCAGCAAAGTGCGGCAGGCCGTAGAGACCCAGTACTTC.

The chain uses TRBV28 and TRBJ2-7, with 9 bases matching TRBD1. Trimming at V came to 5 bases and at J to 2 bases, leaving 4 bases not matched to a gene. CDR1 is MDHEN, CDR2 SYDVKM, per germline. CDR3 size: 14 residues. In DNA, the CDR3 is TGTGCCAGCAGTCCAACAGGGGGCCCCTACGAGCAGTACTTC. Protein: CASSPTGGPYEQYF.

CDR3 DNA sequence: TGTGCCAGCAGCTTAGGAGTAGGGGTGGACACTGAAGCTTTCTTT. As protein: CASSLGVGVDTEAFF. This chain links TRBV7-9 with TRBJ1-1, with D possibly TRBD1 on 5 matching bases. The CDR3 has 15 residues. Trimming took off 1 base at V and 3 bases at J, with 12 bases between the two ends. Germline values: CDR1 SEHNR, CDR2 FQNEAQ (reference sequence). Full variable domain (rest looked up from reference TRBV7-9 and TRBJ1-1): DTGVSQNPRHKITKRGQNVTFRCDPISEHNRLYWYRQTLGQGPEFLTYFQNEAQLEKSRLLSDRFSAERPKGSFSTLEIQRTEQGDSAMYLCASSLGVGVDTEAFFGQGTRLTVV.

This clonotype was seen repeatedly, ten times or more. The genes are TRBV19 and TRBJ2-7; 9 nucleotides align to TRBD1. CDR1 LNHDA and CDR2 SQIVND come from the germline V gene (reference sequence). The J segment lost 4 bases and the V segment lost 4 bases, leaving 8 bases of the junction unmatched. This CDR3 is 15 amino acids long. The CDR3 sequence: CASSTLDRGMYEQYF. The DNA of the CDR3 is TGTGCCAGTAGTACCCTGGACAGGGGAATGTACGAGCAGTACTTC.

This clonotype was recorded at least ten times. The CDR3 loop reads CASSQDGSPLHF. The CDR3 DNA sequence: TGCGCCAGCAGCCAAGATGGTTCACCCCTCCACTTT. The V call is TRBV4-3, the J call TRBJ1-6; D unclear. Between the trimmed V and J ends, which lost 0 bases and 9 bases, there was a span of 3 bases. The CDR3 extends over 12 amino acids. Germline CDR1 is LGHNA and CDR2 is YSLEER.

The J gene is TRBJ2-2, the V gene TRBV4-2; D not resolved. Germline V gene sequence: CDR1 LGHNA, CDR2 YNFKEQ. The CDR3 is 15 residues long. Between the trimmed V and J ends, which lost 1 base and 6 bases, there was a span of 12 bases. CDR3 nucleotide sequence: TGTGCCAGCAGCCAAGTTTCTGGGATAGCCGGGGAGCTGTTTTTT. Its protein product is CASSQVSGIAGELFF.

This chain connects TRBV24-1 to TRBJ2-6, with a tentative D call TRBD1 (5 bases). The CDR3 runs to 16 residues. Germline V gives CDR1 KGHDR, CDR2 SFDVKD. Trimming left V 0 bases short and J 0 bases short, with 5 bases between. CDR3 sequence reads: CATSDLTGSGANVLTF. CDR3 DNA sequence: TGTGCCACCAGTGATTTGACAGGCTCTGGGGCCAACGTCCTGACTTTC.

This clonotype was counted many times. This chain uses TRBV15 with TRBJ2-5; weak D call: TRBD1 (6 bases). The germline V gene has CDR1 LNHNV and CDR2 YYDKDF (reference sequence). V lost 0 bases and J 1 base, leaving 9 bases between the germline ends. The CDR3 consists of 15 residues. For the CDR3, the DNA is TGTGCCACCAGCAGAGAGAGGACAGTCCAAGAGACCCAGTACTTC. This sequence encodes CATSRERTVQETQYF.

This clonotype showed up just a few times. CDR3 DNA: TGTGCCAGCAGTTCCAAGAGCCGGGGGTACGAGCAGTACTTC. Its translation is CASSSKSRGYEQYF. The chain combines TRBV6-2 or TRBV6-3 with TRBJ2-7; a weak D match, TRBD2 (6 bases). Germline V CDR1 and CDR2: MNHEY, SVGEGT. The CDR3 has 14 amino acids. Trimming pared 4 bases from V and 4 bases from J, leaving 14 bases between.

This rearrangement joins TRBV29-1 to TRBJ1-2; D is unclear. Trimming cost V 6 bases and J 3 bases, with 17 bases left between them. The CDR3 is 14 residues long. Per germline, CDR1 SQVTM and CDR2 ANQGSEA. CDR3 region: CSVDQLPRDYGYTF. DNA for the CDR3: TGCAGCGTGGATCAGCTCCCGAGGGACTATGGCTACACCTTC.

The sample holds many counts of this clonotype. The chain links TRBV20-1 to TRBJ2-3; 12 positions match TRBD2. The CDR3 covers 14 residues. CDR1 DFQATT and CDR2 SNEGSKA come from the germline V gene (reference sequence). This CDR3 reads CSADGTSGTDTQYF. The CDR3 DNA reads as TGCAGCGCGGACGGGACTAGCGGGACAGATACGCAGTATTTT.

The sample holds many counts of this clonotype. The genes are TRBV13 and TRBJ2-1, with 7 bases fitting TRBD2. The junction had 7 bases not matched to a gene; V was cut back by 1 base and J by 4 bases. CDR1 is PRHDT, CDR2 FYEKMQ, per germline (reference sequence). This CDR3 is 16 amino acids long. CDR3 sequence (DNA): TGTGCCAGCAGCTTAGAGGGGCGGGGGAGATACAATGAGCAGTTCTTC. It is translated as CASSLEGRGRYNEQFF.

This clonotype appeared many times. The chain uses TRBV24-1 and TRBJ1-4; D remains ambiguous. CDR3 length: 14 amino acids. Trimming removed 7 bases from V and 4 bases from J, with 12 bases in between. CDR1 is KGHDR, CDR2 SFDVKD, per germline. This chain's CDR3 is CATSDRDNNEKLFF. In nucleotides, the CDR3 is TGTGCCACCAGCGACCGAGATAATAATGAAAAACTGTTTTTT.

The chain couples TRBV30 to TRBJ2-3; 9 bases fit TRBD1. From germline, CDR1 is GTSNPN and CDR2 SVGIG (reference sequence). V was pared by 3 bases and J by 6 bases, with 7 bases of the junction left unmatched. This CDR3 is built from 14 residues. The CDR3 protein is CAWRWGQGFDTQYF. In nucleotides, the CDR3 is TGTGCCTGGAGGTGGGGACAGGGTTTCGATACGCAGTATTTT.

This clonotype came up many times. This chain connects TRBV3-1 to TRBJ2-7; no clear D. Looked up from germline, CDR1 is LGHDT and CDR2 is YNNKEL (reference sequence). V shed 4 bases and J shed 2 bases, with 18 bases lying between them. The CDR3 runs 16 residues. CDR3 coding DNA: TGTGCCAGCAGCCCCGCCCTGGGCCAGGATCCCTACGAGCAGTACTTC. It encodes CASSPALGQDPYEQYF.

The table lists this clonotype with a few counts. This sequence joins TRBV27 and TRBJ1-1; D not certain. The CDR3 totals 14 residues. V was pared by 1 base and J by 1 base, with 7 bases between. The V gene's germline CDR1 is MNHEY and CDR2 SMNVEV (reference sequence). The CDR3 here is CASSLYRENTEAFF. The CDR3 nucleotides read TGTGCCAGCAGTTTATATCGGGAGAACACTGAAGCTTTCTTT.

The J gene is TRBJ2-7, the V gene TRBV11-2; TRBD1 aligns across 10 bases. There are 14 residues in the CDR3. Trimming at V came to 8 bases and at J to 2 bases, leaving 6 bases not matched to a gene. Per the germline V gene, CDR1 is SGHAT and CDR2 is FQNNGV. DNA for the CDR3: TGTGCCAGCCAGACCGGGACAGGGGCCTACGAGCAGTACTTC. Translating it yields CASQTGTGAYEQYF.